This T cell receptor beta chain was recorded in a study of T and B cells in COVID-19 patients (TCRdb year 2020). For the wider study: Using TRB and IGH repertoire sequencing of peripheral blood, the study characterized adaptive immunity in COVID-19 patients who had active infection or had recovered. Of the approximately 21 patients in the active-infection cohort, 18 had comorbidities associated with unfavorable COVID-19 outcome. An age-matched reference group of under 45 healthy donors negative for COVID-19 antibodies was used as the comparison for repertoire analyses. As many as 9 follow-up blood samples were taken per patient, and some of the samples covered different disease stages within the same individual. Of the 20 to 25 patients in the active-infection cohort, about a dozen were critically ill and needed mechanical ventilation or ECMO. A recovered cohort comprised roughly 18 patients contributing about 22 samples, mostly after mild to moderate COVID-19 managed as outpatients. Patients in the recovered cohort had a median age of approximately 33 years, compared with roughly 66 years for patients in the active-infection cohort. Over 7.5 million TCR sequences were analysed from a TCR and BCR sequence repository that comprised 35 to 40 patients and roughly 73 time points. Because samples were available both during active disease and after recovery, a couple of patients were counted in both the recovered and the active cohorts.

Turning to this clonotype: What this receptor recognizes is not known. It has no much larger one-base neighbor in the sample; base qualities were not kept.

Data came from an Illumina MiSeq. TRB rearrangements were amplified by multiplex PCR with BIOMED2 TRB-A/B primer pools. Illumina-compatible adapters and 7-nucleotide sample barcodes were added to the amplicons in two consecutive PCRs. All library PCRs used Phusion HS II polymerase. Amplicons were gel-purified with the NucleoSpin Gel and PCR Clean-up kit, quantified on Qubit, and pooled at about 4 nM. Amplicon pool quality was checked on an Agilent 2100 Bioanalyzer before Illumina next-generation sequencing. Regarding the original processing steps: MiXCR 3.0.8 with the default MiXCR reference library was used to annotate TRB rearrangements. Sequences with fewer than 2 reads and non-productive reads were filtered out, and every unique CDR3 nucleotide sequence was treated as a single clone. Clonality, diversity, richness and V-J gene usage were computed in R 3.5.1. TCR clustering by CDR3 similarity used GLIPH2, with generation probabilities calculated by OLGA. Only GLIPH2 clusters containing at least four unique TCR clonotypes present in at least three individuals were kept. The public reads were reprocessed in TCRdb via fastp at Q25 and MiXCR, keeping in-frame beta chains. Rows are unified per CDR3 protein, each entry keeping the most common DNA and genes. TCRdb, not the authors, supplied the V and J calls. The sample contains fewer than 10,000 distinct CDR3 sequences, approximately 31% of them found a single time. The ten largest account for 22% of the sample.

The CDR3 has 12 amino acids, counting the end cysteine and phenylalanine. Just CDR3 DNA is preserved here, 36 bases in frame from base 1. V loses 5 bases, J loses 3 bases, and the germline ends lie 7 bases apart. From the germline V gene, CDR1 is SGHTA and CDR2 is FQGNSA. General findings and caveats noted by the study authors: Strongly skewed TRBV/TRBJ gene usage was reported in patients with COVID-19. The reported TCR clusters were stated to require prospective validation before clinical use. In active COVID-19, TRB repertoires were highly clonal, while at recovery, diversity and richness increased above the levels seen in healthy donors. Specific T cell subsets (CD4+/Treg/CD8+) and sorted SARS-CoV-2-responsive or tetramer+ T cells had not yet been sequenced, and these experiments were ongoing. Blood samples obtained from mildly ill patients during symptoms, as well as early samples obtained from severe cases, were available only in scarce numbers. A total of 2,000 to 2,500 TCR clusters were exclusive to the recovered cohort, and 31 of those clusters were low-pGen clusters. The cohort was considered too small to assess HLA contributions to COVID-19 susceptibility or severity.

TRB repertoires were amplified using roughly 230-550 ng of genomic DNA isolated from blood. This clonotype originated in a human donor who had recovered from COVID-19. In this chain, TRBV7-2 is recombined with TRBJ1-2; a confident D gene designation cannot be given. Input material: blood. The CDR3 reads CASSLDYYGYTF. At the DNA level, the sequence is TGTGCCAGCAGCCTTGATTACTATGGCTACACCTTC.